This TCR beta chain emerged from a study of cytomegalovirus exposure and HLA in healthy donors. Turning to the study itself: The 95 to 150 validation repertoires used the same platform as the roughly 610 first-cohort repertoires, a later analysis reported.

Method: immunoSEQ multiplex PCR; TCRdb's copy keeps in-frame clones and lacks some. The table has 100,000 to 150,000 clones, roughly 89% seen once. The study, taken as a whole, reports: The classifier reportedly diagnosed cytomegalovirus status with high specificity and sensitivity.

Concerning this clone itself: Its antigen is undetermined.

V trimming: 5 bases; J trimming: 8 bases; junction bases outside the gene matches: 7. From germline, CDR1 is SGHRS and CDR2 YFSETQ. CDR3 size: 14 residues. The sequence derives from a woman aged 18-35 years in good health and CMV-seronegative. Sequenced: PBMCs. The chain uses TRBV5-1 and TRBJ2-1; TRBD1 aligns across 10 bases. The CDR3 protein is CASSRDRGVYEQFF. CDR3 in DNA: TGCGCCAGCAGTAGGGACAGGGGTGTCTATGAGCAGTTCTTC.